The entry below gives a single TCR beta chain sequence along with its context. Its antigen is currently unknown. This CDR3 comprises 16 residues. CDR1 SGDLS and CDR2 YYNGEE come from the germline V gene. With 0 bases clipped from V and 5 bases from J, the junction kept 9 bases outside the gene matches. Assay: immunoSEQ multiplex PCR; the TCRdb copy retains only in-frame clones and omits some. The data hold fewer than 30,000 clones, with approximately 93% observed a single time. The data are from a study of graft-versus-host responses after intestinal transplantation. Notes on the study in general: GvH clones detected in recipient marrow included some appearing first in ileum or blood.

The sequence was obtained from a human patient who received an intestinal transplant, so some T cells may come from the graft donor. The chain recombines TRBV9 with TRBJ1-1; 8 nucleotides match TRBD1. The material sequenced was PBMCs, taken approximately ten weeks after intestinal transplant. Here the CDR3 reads CASSVAGQGLSTEAFF. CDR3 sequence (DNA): TGTGCCAGCAGCGTAGCAGGACAGGGACTATCTACTGAAGCTTTCTTT.